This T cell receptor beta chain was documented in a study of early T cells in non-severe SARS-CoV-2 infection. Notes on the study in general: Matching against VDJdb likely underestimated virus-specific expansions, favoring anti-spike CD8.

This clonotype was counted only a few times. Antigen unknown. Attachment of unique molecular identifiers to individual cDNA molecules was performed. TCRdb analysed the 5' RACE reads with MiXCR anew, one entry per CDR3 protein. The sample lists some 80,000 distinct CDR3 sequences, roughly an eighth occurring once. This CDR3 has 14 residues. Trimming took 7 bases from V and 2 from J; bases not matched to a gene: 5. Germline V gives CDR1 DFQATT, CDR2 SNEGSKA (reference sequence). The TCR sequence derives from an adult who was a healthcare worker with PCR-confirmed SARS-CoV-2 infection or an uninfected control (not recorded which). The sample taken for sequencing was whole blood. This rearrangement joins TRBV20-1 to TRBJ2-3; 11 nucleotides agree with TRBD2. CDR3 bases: TGCAGTGTTGGGACTAGCGGAAACACAGATACGCAGTATTTT. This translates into CSVGTSGNTDTQYF.